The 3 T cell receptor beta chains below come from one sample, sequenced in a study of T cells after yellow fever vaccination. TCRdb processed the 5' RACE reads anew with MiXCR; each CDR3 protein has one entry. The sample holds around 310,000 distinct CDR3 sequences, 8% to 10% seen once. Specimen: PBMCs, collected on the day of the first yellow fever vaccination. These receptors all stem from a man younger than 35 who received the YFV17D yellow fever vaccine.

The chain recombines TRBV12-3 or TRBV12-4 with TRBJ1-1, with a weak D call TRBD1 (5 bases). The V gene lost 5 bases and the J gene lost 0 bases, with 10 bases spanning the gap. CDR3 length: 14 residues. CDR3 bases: TGTGCCAGCAGTCCACAGGCCATGAACACTGAAGCTTTCTTT. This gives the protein CASSPQAMNTEAFF.

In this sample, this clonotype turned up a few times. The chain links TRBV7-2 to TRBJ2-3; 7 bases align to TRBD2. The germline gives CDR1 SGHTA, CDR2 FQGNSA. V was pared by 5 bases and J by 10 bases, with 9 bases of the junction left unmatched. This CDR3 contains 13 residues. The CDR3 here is CASSPQTSLSQYF. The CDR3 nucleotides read TGTGCCAGCAGCCCCCAGACTAGCCTCTCGCAGTATTTT.

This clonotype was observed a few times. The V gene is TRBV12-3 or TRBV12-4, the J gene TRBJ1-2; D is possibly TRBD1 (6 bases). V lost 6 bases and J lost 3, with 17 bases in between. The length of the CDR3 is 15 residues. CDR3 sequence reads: CASRNNRDGYYGYTF. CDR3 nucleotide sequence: TGTGCCAGCAGGAATAACAGGGACGGCTACTATGGCTACACCTTC.